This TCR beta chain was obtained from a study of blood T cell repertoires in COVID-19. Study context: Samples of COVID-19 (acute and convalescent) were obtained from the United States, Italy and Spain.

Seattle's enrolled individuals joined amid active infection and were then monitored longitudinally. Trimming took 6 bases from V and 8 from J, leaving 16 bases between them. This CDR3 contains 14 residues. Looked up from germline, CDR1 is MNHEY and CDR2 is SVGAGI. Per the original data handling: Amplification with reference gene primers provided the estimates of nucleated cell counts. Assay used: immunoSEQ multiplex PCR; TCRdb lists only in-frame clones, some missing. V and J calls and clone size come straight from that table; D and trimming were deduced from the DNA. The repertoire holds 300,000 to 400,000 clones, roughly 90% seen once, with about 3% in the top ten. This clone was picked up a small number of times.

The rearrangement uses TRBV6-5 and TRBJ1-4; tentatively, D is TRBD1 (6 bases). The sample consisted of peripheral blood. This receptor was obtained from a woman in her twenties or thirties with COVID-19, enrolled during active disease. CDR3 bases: TGTGCCAGCAGAGCATGGACAGCCGGCGAAAAACTGTTTTTT. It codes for CASRAWTAGEKLFF.